This T cell receptor beta chain was obtained from a study of T cells in Graves' hyperthyroidism and ophthalmopathy. CDR3 size: 14 residues. The V and J ends lost 4 bases and 3 bases respectively, with 12 bases between them. This clonotype has a single count. Template material for amplifying TCR beta CDR3 regions consisted of RNA transcripts. With the HTBI primer set, the TCR CDR3 went through a first round of RT-PCR. TCRdb processed the multiplex PCR reads anew with MiXCR; each CDR3 protein has one entry. The sample has approximately 380,000 distinct CDR3 sequences; approximately 19% are singletons. This clonotype was sampled from a woman aged 18-29 years with Graves' hyperthyroidism. Material: blood. The chain is built from TRBV12-3 or TRBV12-4 and TRBJ1-1, with D possibly TRBD1 on 6 matching bases. CDR3 bases: TGTGCCAGCAGTTGGGGGACAAGTTACACTGAAGCTTTCTTT. This encodes CASSWGTSYTEAFF.